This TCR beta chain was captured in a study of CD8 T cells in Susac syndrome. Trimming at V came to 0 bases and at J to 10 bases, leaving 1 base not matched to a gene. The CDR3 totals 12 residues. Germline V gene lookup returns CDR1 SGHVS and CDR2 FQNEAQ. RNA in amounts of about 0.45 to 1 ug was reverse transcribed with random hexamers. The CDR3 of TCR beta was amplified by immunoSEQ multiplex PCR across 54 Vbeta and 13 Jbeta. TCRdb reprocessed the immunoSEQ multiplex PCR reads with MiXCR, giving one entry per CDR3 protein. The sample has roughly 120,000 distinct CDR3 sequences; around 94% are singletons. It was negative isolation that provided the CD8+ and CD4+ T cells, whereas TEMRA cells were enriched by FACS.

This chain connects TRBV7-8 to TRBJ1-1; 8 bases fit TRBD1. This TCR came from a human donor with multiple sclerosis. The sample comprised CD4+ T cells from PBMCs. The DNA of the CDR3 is TGTGCCAGCAGCTTAGCGCAGGGGGCAGCTTTCTTT. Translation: CASSLAQGAAFF.